This T cell receptor beta chain was sequenced for a study of cytomegalovirus exposure and HLA in healthy donors. The CDR3 contains 17 residues. Trimming stripped 1 base from V and 1 base from J, with 16 bases between. The V gene's germline CDR1 is LNHNV and CDR2 YYDKDF (reference sequence). The PCR contained 60 Vbeta and 13 Jbeta primers. Libraries were prepared by immunoSEQ multiplex PCR; TCRdb keeps only in-frame clonotypes and omits some of them. The table shows about 130,000 clones, with approximately 79% occurring only once. The source material was PBMCs. The TCR was taken from a middle-aged man in good health and CMV-seropositive. The chain carries TRBV15 and TRBJ1-1; no clear D. The CDR3 sequence is CATSRAQPLKKNTEAFF. DNA for the CDR3: TGTGCCACCAGCAGAGCCCAACCACTAAAGAAGAACACTGAAGCTTTCTTT.